This TCR beta chain came from a study of blood T cell repertoires in COVID-19. The wider study: The origin of the acute and convalescent COVID-19 samples was the United States, Italy and Spain. PBMCs, B-cell-depleted T cells, or T cells were the source of the cDNA or gDNA that made up the material.

This CDR3 is built from 15 residues. V gave up 1 base and J gave up 6 bases; unmatched junction bases: 8. Germline V lookup: CDR1 SGHDN, CDR2 FVKESK. Under the authors' procedure: Amplification of reference gene primers was used by the study to estimate nucleated cell counts. Method: immunoSEQ multiplex PCR; TCRdb's copy keeps in-frame clones and lacks some. V and J calls and clone size come straight from that table; D and trimming were deduced from the DNA. The table lists about 69,000 clones, roughly 80% of them singletons, with 8.5% to 10% in the top ten. The chain joins TRBV14 to TRBJ2-7, with TRBD2 matching 8 bases. Source material: peripheral blood. The TCR comes from an elderly woman with acute or convalescent COVID-19. CDR3 residues: CASSQVASGRTEQYF. DNA for the CDR3: TGTGCCAGCAGCCAAGTGGCGAGCGGGAGAACCGAGCAGTACTTC.